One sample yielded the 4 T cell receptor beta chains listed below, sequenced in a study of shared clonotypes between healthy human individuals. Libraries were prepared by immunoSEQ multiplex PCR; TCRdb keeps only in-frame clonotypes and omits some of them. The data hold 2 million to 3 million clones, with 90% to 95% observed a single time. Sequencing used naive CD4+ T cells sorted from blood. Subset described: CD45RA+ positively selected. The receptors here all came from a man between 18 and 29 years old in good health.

CDR3 loop: CASSERTGDTEAFF. Here the CDR3 DNA reads TGCGCCAGCAGCGAGAGGACAGGTGACACTGAAGCTTTCTTT. The chain couples TRBV5-1 to TRBJ1-1; 7 positions match TRBD1. Germline trimming cut 4 bases from V and 3 bases from J; bases unmatched to any gene: 6. The CDR3 runs to 14 residues. CDR1 is SGHRS and CDR2 is YFSETQ in the germline V gene. Combining the CDR3 with reference TRBV5-1 and TRBJ1-1 gives the whole variable domain KAGVTQTPRYLIKTRGQQVTLSCSPISGHRSVSWYQQTPGQGLQFLFEYFSETQRNKGNFPGRFSGRQFSNSRSEMNVSTLELGDSALYLCASSERTGDTEAFFGQGTRLTVV.

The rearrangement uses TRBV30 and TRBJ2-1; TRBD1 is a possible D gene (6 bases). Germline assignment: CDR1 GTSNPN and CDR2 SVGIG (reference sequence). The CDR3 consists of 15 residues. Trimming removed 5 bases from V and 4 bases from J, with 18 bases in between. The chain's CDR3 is CAWDRDTTFYNEQFF. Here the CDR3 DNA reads TGTGCCTGGGACCGGGACACTACTTTTTACAATGAGCAGTTCTTC.

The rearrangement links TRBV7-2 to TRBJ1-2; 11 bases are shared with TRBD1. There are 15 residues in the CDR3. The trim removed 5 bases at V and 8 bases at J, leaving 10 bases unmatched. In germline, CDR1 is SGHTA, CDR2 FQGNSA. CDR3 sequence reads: CASSPPGRTGGGYTF. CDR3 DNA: TGTGCCAGCAGCCCACCTGGACGGACAGGGGGCGGCTACACCTTC.

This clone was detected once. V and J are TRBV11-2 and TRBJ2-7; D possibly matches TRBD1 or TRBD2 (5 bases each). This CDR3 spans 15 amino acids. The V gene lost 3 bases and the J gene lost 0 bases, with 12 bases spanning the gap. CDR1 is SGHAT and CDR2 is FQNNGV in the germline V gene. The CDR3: CASSFHAGTSYEQYF. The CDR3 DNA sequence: TGTGCCAGCAGCTTTCACGCCGGGACCTCCTACGAGCAGTACTTC.